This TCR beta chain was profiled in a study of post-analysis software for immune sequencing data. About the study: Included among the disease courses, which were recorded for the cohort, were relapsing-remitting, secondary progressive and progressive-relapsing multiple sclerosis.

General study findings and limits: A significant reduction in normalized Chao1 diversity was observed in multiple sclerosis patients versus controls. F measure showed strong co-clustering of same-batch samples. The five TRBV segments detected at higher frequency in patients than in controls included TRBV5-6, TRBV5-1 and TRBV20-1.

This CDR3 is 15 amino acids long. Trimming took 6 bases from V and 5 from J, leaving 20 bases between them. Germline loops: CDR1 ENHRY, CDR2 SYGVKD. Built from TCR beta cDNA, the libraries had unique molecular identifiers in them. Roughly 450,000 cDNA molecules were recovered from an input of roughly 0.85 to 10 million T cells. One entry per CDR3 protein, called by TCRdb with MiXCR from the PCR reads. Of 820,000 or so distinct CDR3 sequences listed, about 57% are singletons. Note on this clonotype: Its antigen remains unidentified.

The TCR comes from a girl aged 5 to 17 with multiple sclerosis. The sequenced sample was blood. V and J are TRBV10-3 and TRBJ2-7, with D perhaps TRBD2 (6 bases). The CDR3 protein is CAIREGLGGGDEQYF. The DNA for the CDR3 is TGTGCCATCAGGGAGGGGTTGGGGGGAGGCGACGAGCAGTACTTC.